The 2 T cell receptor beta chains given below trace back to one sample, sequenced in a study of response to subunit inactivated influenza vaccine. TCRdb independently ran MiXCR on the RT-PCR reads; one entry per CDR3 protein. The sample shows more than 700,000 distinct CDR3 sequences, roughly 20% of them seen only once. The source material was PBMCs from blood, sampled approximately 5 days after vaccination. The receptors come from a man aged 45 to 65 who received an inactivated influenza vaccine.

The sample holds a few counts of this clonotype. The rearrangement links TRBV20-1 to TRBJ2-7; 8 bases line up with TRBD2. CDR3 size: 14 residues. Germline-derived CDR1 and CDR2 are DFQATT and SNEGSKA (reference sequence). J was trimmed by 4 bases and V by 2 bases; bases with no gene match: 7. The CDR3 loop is CSARLIAGTYEQYF. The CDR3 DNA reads TGCAGTGCTAGACTTATAGCGGGAACTTACGAGCAGTACTTC.

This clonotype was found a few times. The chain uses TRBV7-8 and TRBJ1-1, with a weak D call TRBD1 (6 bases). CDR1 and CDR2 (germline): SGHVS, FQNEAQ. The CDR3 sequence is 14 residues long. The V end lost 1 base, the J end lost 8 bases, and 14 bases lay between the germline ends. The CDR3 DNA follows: TGTGCCAGCAGCTTAGGGGGCAGGGGAGGGGAAGCTTTCTTT. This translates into CASSLGGRGGEAFF.